These T cell receptor beta chains were read from a single sample in a study of beta chain features in type 1 diabetes. Using immunoSEQ multiplex PCR, the repertoire was profiled, and TCRdb retains in-frame clones only, with some absent. The sample holds 160,000 or so clones, approximately 10% seen once. Specimen: central memory CD4+ T cells from blood. These TCRs come from a woman aged 30 to 39 with type 1 diabetes. The CDR3 runs from the conserved cysteine through the conserved F or W. A D gene is named only where the DNA matches it firmly. Size tells how often a clone was seen (once, few, many) or the class of an expanded clone, and some rows leave it out.

d_gene,j_gene,abundance,v_gene,CDR3aa,CDR3nt
-,TRBJ2-3,few,TRBV27,CASSLRADTQYF,TGTGCCAGCAGTTTACGGGCAGATACGCAGTATTTT
-,TRBJ2-7,few,TRBV30,CAWSALRYEQYF,TGTGCCTGGAGTGCGCTACGATACGAGCAGTACTTC
TRBD2,TRBJ2-3,-,TRBV4-1,CASSQGRLAGAPDTDTQYF,TGCGCCAGCAGCCAAGGACGACTAGCGGGAGCTCCTGACACAGATACGCAGTATTTT
-,TRBJ1-1,-,TRBV5-4,CASSYDRRNTEAFF,TGTGCCAGCAGCTATGACAGGCGGAACACTGAAGCTTTCTTT
-,TRBJ1-1,-,TRBV6-6,CASSYGLGRDTEAFF,TGTGCCAGCAGTTACGGTTTAGGGAGGGACACTGAAGCTTTCTTT
TRBD2,TRBJ2-1,few,TRBV18,CASSPRTSATYNEQFF,TGTGCCAGCTCACCACGGACTAGCGCTACCTACAATGAGCAGTTCTTC
TRBD1,TRBJ2-7,few,TRBV5-4,CASSPPRGAGGATEQYF,TGTGCCAGCAGCCCACCCCGGGGTGCAGGGGGCGCAACCGAGCAGTACTTC
-,TRBJ2-5,-,TRBV6-6,CASSNRREETQYF,TGTGCCAGCAGTAACCGACGGGAAGAGACCCAGTACTTC
-,TRBJ1-4,-,TRBV27,CASSLSGAGKLFF,TGTGCCAGCAGTTTATCGGGGGCTGGAAAACTGTTTTTT
TRBD1,TRBJ2-7,few,TRBV4-1,CASSRQGGYEQYF,TGCGCCAGCAGCAGACAGGGGGGGTACGAGCAGTACTTC
-,TRBJ2-7,-,TRBV6-5,CASSYSGGLGYEQYF,TGTGCCAGCAGTTACTCTGGGGGACTCGGGTACGAGCAGTACTTC
TRBD1,TRBJ1-1,-,TRBV7-9,CASSSTGTGITEAFF,TGTGCCAGCAGCTCCACCGGGACAGGGATCACTGAAGCTTTCTTT
-,TRBJ2-5,-,TRBV11-2,CASSSRGAGEETQYF,TGTGCCAGCAGCAGCAGGGGGGCCGGCGAGGAGACCCAGTACTTC
TRBD2,TRBJ2-1,-,TRBV29-1,CSVSAAGGVANEQFF,TGCAGCGTTTCCGCGGCGGGAGGGGTCGCCAATGAGCAGTTCTTC
-,TRBJ2-4,few,TRBV19,CASSMSENIQYF,TGTGCCAGTAGTATGAGCGAGAACATTCAGTACTTC
-,TRBJ2-7,few,TRBV7-6,CASSGGGGYEQYF,TGTGCCAGCAGCGGGGGAGGGGGATATGAGCAGTACTTC
-,TRBJ1-2,few,TRBV23-1,CASSQSYPLRFYGYTF,TGCGCCAGCAGTCAATCGTACCCTCTGAGGTTCTATGGCTACACCTTC
TRBD2,TRBJ2-1,few,TRBV7-3,CASSPAGGSYNEQFF,TGTGCCAGCAGCCCAGCGGGAGGGTCGTACAATGAGCAGTTCTTC
-,TRBJ1-2,few,TRBV11-2,CASSPTIDYTF,TGTGCCAGCAGCCCAACGATAGACTACACCTTC
TRBD2,TRBJ2-5,few,TRBV28,CASSQLAGGRGETQYF,TGTGCCAGCAGTCAGCTTGCGGGAGGGCGGGGGGAGACCCAGTACTTC
TRBD2,TRBJ2-5,few,TRBV19,CASSIRSGGETQYF,TGTGCCAGTAGTATAAGGAGCGGGGGGGAGACCCAGTACTTC
-,TRBJ1-4,few,TRBV10-3,CAISDRQDEKLFF,TGTGCCATCAGTGATCGACAGGATGAAAAACTGTTTTTT
-,TRBJ2-3,few,TRBV7-3,CASSLRGPEDTQYF,TGTGCCAGCAGCTTAAGGGGGCCAGAAGATACGCAGTATTTT
TRBD2,TRBJ2-1,-,TRBV13,CASSTEPGLAGVGSYNEQFF,TGTGCCAGCAGCACGGAACCAGGACTAGCGGGAGTGGGCTCCTACAATGAGCAGTTCTTC
TRBD2,TRBJ2-7,-,TRBV5-1,CASSLAAGGDVYEQYF,TGCGCCAGCAGCTTGGCTGCGGGGGGCGACGTCTACGAGCAGTACTTC
TRBD2,TRBJ2-2,-,TRBV6-4,CASGLAGARTGELFF,TGTGCCAGCGGACTAGCGGGAGCTAGGACCGGGGAGCTGTTTTTT
TRBD1,TRBJ1-1,few,TRBV5-1,CASSLEQGDTEAFF,TGCGCCAGCAGCTTGGAACAGGGGGACACTGAAGCTTTCTTT
TRBD2,TRBJ2-7,-,TRBV7-6,CASSSASGYEQYF,TGTGCCAGCAGCTCGGCTAGCGGCTACGAGCAGTACTTC